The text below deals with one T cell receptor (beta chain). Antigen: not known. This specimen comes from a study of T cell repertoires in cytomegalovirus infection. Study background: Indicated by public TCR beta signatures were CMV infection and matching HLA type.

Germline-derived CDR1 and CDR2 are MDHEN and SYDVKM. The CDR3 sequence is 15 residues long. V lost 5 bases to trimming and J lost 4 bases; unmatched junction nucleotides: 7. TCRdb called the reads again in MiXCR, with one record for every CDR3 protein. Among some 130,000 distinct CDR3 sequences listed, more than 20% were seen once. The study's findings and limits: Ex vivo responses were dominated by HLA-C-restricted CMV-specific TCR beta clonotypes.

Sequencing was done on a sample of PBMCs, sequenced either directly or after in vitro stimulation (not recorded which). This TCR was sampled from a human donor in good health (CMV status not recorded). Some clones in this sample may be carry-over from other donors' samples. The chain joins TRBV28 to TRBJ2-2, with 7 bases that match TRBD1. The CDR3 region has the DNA TGTGCCAGCAGTCCGACAGGGTTAACCACCGGGGAGCTGTTTTTT. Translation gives CASSPTGLTTGELFF. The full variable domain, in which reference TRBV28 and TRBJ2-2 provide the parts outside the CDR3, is DVKVTQSSRYLVKRTGEKVFLECVQDMDHENMFWYRQDPGLGLRLIYFSYDVKMKEKGDIPEGYSVSREKKERFSLILESASTNQTSMYLCASSPTGLTTGELFFGEGSRLTVL.